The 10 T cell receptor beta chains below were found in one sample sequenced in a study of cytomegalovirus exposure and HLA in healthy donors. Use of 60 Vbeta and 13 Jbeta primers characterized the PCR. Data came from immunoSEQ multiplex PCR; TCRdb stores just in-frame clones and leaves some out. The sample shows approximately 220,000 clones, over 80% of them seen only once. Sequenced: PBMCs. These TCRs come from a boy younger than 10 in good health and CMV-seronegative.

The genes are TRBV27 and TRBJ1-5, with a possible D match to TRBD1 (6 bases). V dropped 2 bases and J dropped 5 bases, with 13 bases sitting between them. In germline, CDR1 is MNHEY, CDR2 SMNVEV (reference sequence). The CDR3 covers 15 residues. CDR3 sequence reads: CASSLNPTGDQPQHF. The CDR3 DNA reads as TGTGCCAGCAGTTTAAATCCGACAGGCGATCAGCCCCAGCATTTT.

CDR3 sequence reads: CASSPNDAGPYQPQHF. The CDR3 DNA reads as TGTGCCAGCAGCCCCAACGACGCGGGACCATATCAGCCCCAGCATTTT. J is TRBJ1-5 and V is TRBV16, with D perhaps matching TRBD1 (5 bases). Germline V lookup: CDR1 KGHSY, CDR2 FQNENV. Trimming left V 4 bases short and J 5 bases short, with 18 bases between. This CDR3 has 16 residues.

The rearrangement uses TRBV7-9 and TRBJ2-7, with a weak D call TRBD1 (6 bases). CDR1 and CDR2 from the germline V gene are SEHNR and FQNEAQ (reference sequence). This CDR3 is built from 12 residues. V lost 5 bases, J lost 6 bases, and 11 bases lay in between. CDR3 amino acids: CASSPEGVEQYF. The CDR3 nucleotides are TGTGCCAGCAGCCCAGAGGGGGTCGAGCAGTACTTC.

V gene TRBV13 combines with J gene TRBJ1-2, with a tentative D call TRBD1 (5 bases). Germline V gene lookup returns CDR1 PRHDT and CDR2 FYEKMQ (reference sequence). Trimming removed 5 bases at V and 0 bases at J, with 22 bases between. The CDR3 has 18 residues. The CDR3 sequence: CASSPGALHTFSNYGYTF. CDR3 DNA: TGTGCCAGCAGCCCTGGGGCCCTGCATACCTTTTCTAACTATGGCTACACCTTC.

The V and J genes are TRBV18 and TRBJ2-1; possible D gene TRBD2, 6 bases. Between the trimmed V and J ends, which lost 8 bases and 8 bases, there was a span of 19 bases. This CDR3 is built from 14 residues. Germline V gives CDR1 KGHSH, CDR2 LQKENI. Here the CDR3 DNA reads TGTGCCAGCAGAAAGTCGGGGGTTAACGATGAGCAGTTCTTC. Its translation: CASRKSGVNDEQFF.

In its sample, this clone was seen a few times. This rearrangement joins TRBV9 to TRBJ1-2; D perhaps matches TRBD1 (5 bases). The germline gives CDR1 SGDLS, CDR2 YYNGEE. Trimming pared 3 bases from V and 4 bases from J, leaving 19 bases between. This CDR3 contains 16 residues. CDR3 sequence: CASSAQMGSRAYGYTF. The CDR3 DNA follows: TGTGCCAGCAGCGCACAGATGGGCTCCAGGGCCTATGGCTACACCTTC.

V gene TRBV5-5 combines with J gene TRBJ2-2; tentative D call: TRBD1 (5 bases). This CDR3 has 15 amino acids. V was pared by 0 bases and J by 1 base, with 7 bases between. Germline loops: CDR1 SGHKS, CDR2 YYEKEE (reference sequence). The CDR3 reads CASSLDRKNTGELFF. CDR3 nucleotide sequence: TGTGCCAGCAGCTTGGACAGGAAGAACACCGGGGAGCTGTTTTTT.

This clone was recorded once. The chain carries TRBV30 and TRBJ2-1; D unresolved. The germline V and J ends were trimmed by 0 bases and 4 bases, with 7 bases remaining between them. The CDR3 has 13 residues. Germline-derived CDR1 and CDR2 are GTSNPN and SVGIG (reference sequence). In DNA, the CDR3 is TGTGCCTGGAGTGTCTCCGGTTACAATGAGCAGTTCTTC. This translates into CAWSVSGYNEQFF.

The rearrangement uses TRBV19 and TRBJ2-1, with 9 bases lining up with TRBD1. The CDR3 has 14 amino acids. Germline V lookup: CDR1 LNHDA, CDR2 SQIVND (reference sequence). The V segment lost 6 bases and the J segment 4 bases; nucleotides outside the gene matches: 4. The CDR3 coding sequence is TGTGCCAGTAGCACAGGGGGCCAGTACAATGAGCAGTTCTTC. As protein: CASSTGGQYNEQFF. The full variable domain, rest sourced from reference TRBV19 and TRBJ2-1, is DGGITQSPKYLFRKEGQNVTLSCEQNLNHDAMYWYRQDPGQGLRLIYYSQIVNDFQKGDIAEGYSVSREKKESFPLTVTSAQKNPTAFYLCASSTGGQYNEQFFGPGTRLTVL.

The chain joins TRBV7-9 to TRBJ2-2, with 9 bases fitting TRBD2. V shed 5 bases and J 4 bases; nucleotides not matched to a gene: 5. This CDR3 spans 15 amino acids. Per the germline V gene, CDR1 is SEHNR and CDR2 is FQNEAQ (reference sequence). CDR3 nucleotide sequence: TGTGCCAGCAGCCTAGGGGGACTAGCCACCGGGGAGCTGTTTTTT. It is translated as CASSLGGLATGELFF.